The T cell receptor (beta chain) under discussion was sequenced for a study of response to subunit inactivated influenza vaccine (dated 2018 in TCRdb). At the level of the whole study: Deep quantitative profiling of the T cell receptor repertoire was used in the study to follow responses to a trivalent subunit inactivated influenza vaccine. The investigation overall reported the following: The authors suggested that each seasonal influenza vaccination may recruit only a limited number of new T cells.

Libraries were prepared through RT-PCR. The sequencer listed for this sample is Illumina HiSeq 2500. TCRdb reworked the public reads: Q25 trimming with fastp, MiXCR clone assembly, productive beta chains retained. Rows are combined by CDR3 protein, so each entry shows the most common genes and DNA. The sample includes about half a million distinct CDR3 sequences, with about 25% observed a single time. The top ten clones comprise less than 2.5% of the sample. V and J are truncated by 5 bases and 2 bases respectively, leaving an intervening sequence of 22 bases. CDR1 is given as DFQATT and CDR2 as SNEGSKA, both from the germline V gene (reference sequence). From the cysteine up to the phenylalanine, the CDR3 has a length of 16 residues. Of the read, only the CDR3 DNA is kept; its 48 bases are in frame from base 1. This clonotype was counted a few times. The antigen it recognizes is unknown. No clone much larger than this one lies a single base away; base qualities are absent.

This TCR was recovered from a man aged 50 to 59 who received an inactivated influenza vaccine. Donor details come from another sample of the same person, matched by shared clones. Material: CD4+ T cells sorted from PBMCs, obtained more than 4 days after vaccination. The V and J genes are TRBV20-1 and TRBJ2-7; the D region possibly corresponds to TRBD2 (5 bases align). The CDR3 in this case is CSAGKILGSSAYEQYF. The sequenced DNA: TGCAGTGCTGGTAAAATCCTGGGGAGTTCAGCCTACGAGCAGTACTTC.